This T cell receptor (beta chain) was documented in a study of cytomegalovirus exposure and HLA in healthy donors. Regarding the study as a whole: About 87% or about 30% of the time was how often most TCR beta V segments were productive, according to an earlier analysis. Rare sequences made up most TCRs, while some public TCRs were found in many donors.

Primers: 60 Vbeta forward and 13 Jbeta reverse. Method: immunoSEQ multiplex PCR; TCRdb's copy keeps in-frame clones and lacks some. The sample gives 150,000 to 200,000 clones, around 85% of which show up once; 1% is in the top ten. Notes on this clone: What it binds is not known.

The germline V gene encodes CDR1 SGHDN and CDR2 FVKESK. V was shortened by 3 bases and J by 5 bases, with 10 bases between the two germline ends. CDR3 length: 13 residues. Material for sequencing was PBMCs. The gene calls are TRBV14 and TRBJ1-1; D unclear. The source is a boy between 2 and 15 years old in good health and CMV-seronegative. The CDR3 protein is CASSQSLRTEAFF. In nucleotides, the CDR3 is TGTGCCAGCAGCCAGTCATTGAGGACTGAAGCTTTCTTT.